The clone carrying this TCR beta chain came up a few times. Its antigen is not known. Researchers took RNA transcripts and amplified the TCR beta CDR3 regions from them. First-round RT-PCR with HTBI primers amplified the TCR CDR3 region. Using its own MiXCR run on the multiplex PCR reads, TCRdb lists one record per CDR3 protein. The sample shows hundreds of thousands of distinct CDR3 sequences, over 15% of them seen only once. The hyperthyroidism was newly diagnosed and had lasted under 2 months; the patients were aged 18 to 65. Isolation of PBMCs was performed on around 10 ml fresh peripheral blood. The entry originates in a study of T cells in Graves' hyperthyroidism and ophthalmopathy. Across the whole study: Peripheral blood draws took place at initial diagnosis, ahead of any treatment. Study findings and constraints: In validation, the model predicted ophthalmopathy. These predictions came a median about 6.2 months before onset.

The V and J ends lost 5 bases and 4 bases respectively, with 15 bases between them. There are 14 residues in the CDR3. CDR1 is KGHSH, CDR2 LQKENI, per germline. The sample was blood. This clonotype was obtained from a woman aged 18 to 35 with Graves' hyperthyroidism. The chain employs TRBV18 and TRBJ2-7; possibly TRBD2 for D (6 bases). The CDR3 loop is CASSGSKGGYEQYF. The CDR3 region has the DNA TGTGCCAGCTCAGGGTCGAAGGGAGGTTACGAGCAGTACTTC.